This T cell receptor (beta chain) was profiled in a study of blood T cell repertoires in COVID-19 (TCRdb year 2020). About the study as a whole: The collaborator samples originated in the United States, Italy and Spain and spanned the acute and convalescent phases of COVID-19. The repertoires were made available in a free public database intended to serve as a resource for research on the immune response to SARS-CoV-2. Where HLA class I and class II types were available, the types were taken from metadata supplied by the sample provider, not from assay-based typing. The samples were drawn from the first 160 participants of the ongoing ImmuneRACE study and from 1,254 subjects provided by 6 global collaborators. Subjects who had been exposed to COVID-19, were actively infected with it, or had recovered from it provided the deeply sampled blood TCRbeta repertoires that made up the dataset. A de-identified subject ID, COVID-19 status, age in years and sex were almost always included in the sample metadata. The material from the prospective study consisted of cDNA or gDNA derived from T cells, B-cell-depleted T cells, or PBMCs. Here is what the overall study found, with its caveats: The quantity of clinical and demographic metadata differed by source and by participant and was supplied without curation.

As for this clone: Its antigen target is currently unknown. Base-call qualities are not available, and no considerably larger clone is one nucleotide away.

Collaborating institutions collected whole blood in K2EDTA tubes following their own protocols. For TCRbeta analysis, collaborators shipped samples as frozen whole blood, isolated PBMCs, or DNA extracted from either of those sample types. At the junction V is shortened by 2 bases and J by 5 bases, with 10 bases in between. The CDR3 has 14 amino acids, counting the end cysteine and phenylalanine. Only CDR3 DNA is held: 42 bases, read in frame from base 1. CDR1 and CDR2, per the germline V gene, are SGDLS and YYNGEE. TCRbeta CDR3 regions were amplified from genomic DNA using the immunoSEQ Assay, a bias-controlled multiplex PCR. From the authors' description of their analysis: The number of nucleated cells in each sample was estimated by amplification of reference gene primers within the assay. To quantify the absolute abundance of each unique TCRbeta CDR3 rearrangement, sequence reads were collapsed and filtered. Productive Simpson clonality was computed per sample as the square root of Simpson's diversity index over productive rearrangements. This immuneACCESS table, as held by TCRdb, lists in-frame sequences with V and J called but not all clones. Of the missing ones, under half trace to an unresolved V gene in checked studies; the others have no known cause. That table gives V, J and clone size, and the DNA gave D and trimming. This sample gives more than 250,000 clones in total; approximately 85% of them show up just once. 5% to 6.5% of the sample comes from the top ten.

The chain was built from TRBV9 and TRBJ1-4; perhaps TRBD1 is the D gene, with 5 bases matching. The TCR sequence derives from a man aged 45 to 65 with active or convalescent COVID-19. Sequenced input: peripheral blood. The CDR3 has the sequence CASSVGGTNEKLFF. The sequenced DNA is TGTGCCAGCAGCGTTGGGGGGACGAATGAAAAACTGTTTTTT.